The 19 T cell receptor beta chains in this list originate from one sample, sequenced in a study of brain T cells in children with intractable seizures. This table comes from immunoSEQ multiplex PCR, and its TCRdb copy is limited to in-frame clones, with some not included. The sample lists 95,000 to 120,000 clones, 85% to 95% occurring once. The sample here was peripheral blood, taken at surgery. The receptor source for this set is a boy younger than two with hemimegalencephaly and intractable seizures.

This clone was picked up one time. The chain has TRBV6-1 and TRBJ2-3; TRBD2 matches at 8 bases. CDR3 size: 16 residues. Germline V lookup: CDR1 MNHNS, CDR2 SASEGT. V gave up 4 bases and J gave up 1 base; unmatched junction bases: 7. CDR3 sequence (DNA): TGTGCCAGCAGTGGGGGGACTAGATGGGGCACAGATACGCAGTATTTT. Protein product: CASSGGTRWGTDTQYF.

This chain connects TRBV7-9 to TRBJ2-7, with a possible D match to TRBD2 (6 bases). This CDR3 has 16 amino acids. CDR1 and CDR2 from the germline V gene are SEHNR and FQNEAQ (reference sequence). Trimming removed 7 bases from V and 3 bases from J, with 22 bases in between. CDR3 nucleotides: TGTGCCAGCATCCCGGAATCGGGACTCCTCCGCTACGAGCAGTACTTC. Translation: CASIPESGLLRYEQYF.

V gene TRBV10-3 combines with J gene TRBJ1-2; tentative D call: TRBD1 (6 bases). V dropped 4 bases and J dropped 7 bases, with 13 bases sitting between them. CDR1 ENHRY and CDR2 SYGVKD come from the germline V gene. The CDR3 runs 13 residues. CDR3: CAISAGGAAGYTF. The CDR3 region has the DNA TGTGCCATCAGTGCGGGGGGGGCTGCTGGCTACACCTTC.

The V call is TRBV30, the J call TRBJ2-1; D might be TRBD2 (6 bases). Trimming cost V 5 bases and J 4 bases, with 15 bases left between them. Germline assignment: CDR1 GTSNPN and CDR2 SVGIG (reference sequence). This CDR3 region has 14 residues. The CDR3 region has the DNA TGTGCCTGGGAGGCGGTTAGCGGTTACAATGAGCAGTTCTTC. It encodes CAWEAVSGYNEQFF. Full variable domain (missing parts from reference TRBV30 and TRBJ2-1): SQTIHQWPATLVQPVGSPLSLECTVEGTSNPNLYWYRQAAGRGLQLLFYSVGIGQISSEVPQNLSASRPQDRQFILSSKKLLLSDSGFYLCAWEAVSGYNEQFFGPGTRLTVL.

The chain employs TRBV2 and TRBJ1-2; D might be TRBD1 (5 bases). Germline CDR1 and CDR2: SNHLY and FYNNEI. V was clipped by 8 bases and J by 5 bases, with 9 bases between them. This CDR3 region has 11 residues. CDR3 protein: CASAQEYGYTF. In DNA form, the CDR3 reads TGTGCCAGCGCACAGGAATATGGCTACACCTTC.

This chain joins TRBV5-1 and TRBJ2-2; 13 positions agree with TRBD2. V was pared by 5 bases and J by 5 bases, with 6 bases of the junction left unmatched. Germline lookup yields CDR1 SGHRS and CDR2 YFSETQ. The CDR3 sequence is 16 residues long. CDR3 sequence (DNA): TGCGCCAGCAGGGCGGGACTAGCGGGACGGACCGGGGAGCTGTTTTTT. It yields the protein CASRAGLAGRTGELFF.

This clone appeared a single time. This chain joins TRBV5-1 and TRBJ1-3; D is unclear. Trimming pared 7 bases from V and 0 bases from J, leaving 17 bases between. CDR1 SGHRS and CDR2 YFSETQ come from the germline V gene. The CDR3 is made up of 16 amino acids. This chain's CDR3 is CASREGGGHSGNTIYF. Written as DNA, the CDR3 is TGCGCCAGCCGTGAGGGAGGAGGGCACTCTGGAAACACCATATATTTT.

The chain has TRBV5-1 and TRBJ2-2; no firm D call. The ends were cut back, 3 bases at V and 7 bases at J, with 10 bases in the middle. The CDR3 has 13 residues. CDR1 and CDR2 (germline): SGHRS, YFSETQ. The CDR3 bases are TGCGCCAGCAGCTACCCTAATAGCGGGGAGCTGTTTTTT. Residues: CASSYPNSGELFF.

Only a few counts were recorded for this clone. The rearrangement joins TRBV7-9 to TRBJ1-6; no definite D call. The CDR3 length is 16 residues. Germline V gene sequence: CDR1 SEHNR, CDR2 FQNEAQ (reference sequence). Trimming stripped 2 bases from V and 3 bases from J, with 11 bases between. This chain's CDR3 is CASSLSHPHYNSPLHF. CDR3 bases: TGTGCCAGCAGCTTAAGTCACCCGCACTATAATTCACCCCTCCACTTT.

V and J are TRBV28 and TRBJ1-5, with D tentatively TRBD1 (5 bases). The CDR3 contains 15 residues. V lost 2 bases, J lost 4 bases, and 12 bases lay in between. The germline V gene encodes CDR1 MDHEN and CDR2 SYDVKM. Written as DNA, the CDR3 is TGTGCCAGCAGTTTACAGGGACGGAGAAATCAGCCCCAGCATTTT. It codes for CASSLQGRRNQPQHF.

This clone was recorded once. The J gene is TRBJ2-1, the V gene TRBV7-3; 7 positions agree with TRBD1. Germline V gene sequence: CDR1 SGHTA, CDR2 FQGTGA. The CDR3 is 12 residues long. V trimming: 5 bases; J trimming: 10 bases; junction bases outside the gene matches: 5. The DNA of the CDR3 is TGTGCCAGCAGCGCCACAGGGGTCGAGCAGTTCTTC. The encoded protein is CASSATGVEQFF.

The V call is TRBV15, the J call TRBJ2-1; 7 bases map to TRBD2. The CDR3 has 14 amino acids. Trimming at V came to 7 bases and at J to 7 bases, leaving 10 bases not matched to a gene. The germline V gene encodes CDR1 LNHNV and CDR2 YYDKDF (reference sequence). The CDR3 DNA sequence: TGTGCCACCACCCCGGGTAGCGGGTTAAATGAGCAGTTCTTC. Its translation is CATTPGSGLNEQFF.

This sequence joins TRBV11-3 and TRBJ2-7; D is perhaps TRBD1 or TRBD2 (5 bases each). The CDR3 is 16 amino acids. The germline V gene encodes CDR1 SGHNT and CDR2 YENEEA. V was cut by 5 bases and J by 2 bases, with 19 bases left in between. The CDR3 DNA sequence: TGTGCCAGCAGCCGGGGTAGAGGGGAAGTTCCCTACGAGCAGTACTTC. This sequence encodes CASSRGRGEVPYEQYF.

V usage is TRBV6-1 and J usage is TRBJ2-1; D perhaps matches TRBD2 (5 bases). CDR1 and CDR2 from the germline V gene are MNHNS and SASEGT. The CDR3 totals 13 residues. Trimming left V 7 bases short and J 0 bases short, with 7 bases between. CDR3 in amino acids: CASTRDSYNEQFF. The CDR3, as DNA: TGTGCCAGCACCCGGGACTCCTACAATGAGCAGTTCTTC.

The genes are TRBV28 and TRBJ1-5; 7 nucleotides match TRBD1. This CDR3 has 16 amino acids. V was pared by 1 base and J by 8 bases, with 11 bases of the junction left unmatched. Germline CDR1 is MDHEN and CDR2 is SYDVKM. The CDR3 coding sequence is TGTGCCAGCAGTTTATTCAGGGGGGGTGCGAGGAAGCCCCAGCATTTT. It yields the protein CASSLFRGGARKPQHF.

V gene TRBV28 combines with J gene TRBJ1-2; D unclear. V was cut by 2 bases and J by 5 bases, with 3 bases left in between. The CDR3 runs to 11 residues. In germline, CDR1 is MDHEN, CDR2 SYDVKM. The CDR3 spells CASSLQYGYTF. Written as DNA, the CDR3 is TGTGCCAGCAGTTTACAATATGGCTACACCTTC.

J is TRBJ2-7 and V is TRBV25-1; D is ambiguous. Trimming removed 6 bases at V and 8 bases at J, with 11 bases between. Germline-derived CDR1 and CDR2 are MGHDK and SYGVNS. This CDR3 spans 11 amino acids. CDR3 in amino acids: CASSTSSQQYF. The CDR3 region has the DNA TGTGCCAGCAGCACGAGCAGTCAGCAGTACTTC.

The chain couples TRBV28 to TRBJ1-2; D is unclear. The CDR3 spans 15 residues. Germline CDR1 and CDR2: MDHEN and SYDVKM. Trimming removed 4 bases from V and 4 bases from J, with 16 bases in between. The CDR3 loop reads CASSSLGPALYGYTF. The CDR3 nucleotides are TGTGCCAGCAGTTCCCTCGGGCCAGCCCTCTATGGCTACACCTTC.

The V call is TRBV27, the J call TRBJ1-2, with TRBD1 matching 7 bases. V lost 2 bases to trimming and J lost 5 bases; unmatched junction nucleotides: 8. The CDR3 loop spans 15 amino acids. Germline-derived CDR1 and CDR2 are MNHEY and SMNVEV (reference sequence). In DNA form, the CDR3 reads TGTGCCAGCAGTTTAAAGGTCAGGGGGAGGTATGGCTACACCTTC. It yields the protein CASSLKVRGRYGYTF.